This T cell receptor beta chain comes out of a study of control samples from healthy donors and cancer patients. The table came from immunoSEQ multiplex PCR; TCRdb's copy has only in-frame clones and leaves some out. In the table there are approximately 90,000 clones, 85% to 90% of which are singletons. CDR1 is KGHSH and CDR2 is LQKENI in the germline V gene. This CDR3 contains 14 residues. V was shortened by 0 bases and J by 3 bases, with 8 bases between the two germline ends. This sequence originates from a woman aged 40 to 49 in good health. The rearrangement links TRBV18 to TRBJ1-2, with D tentatively TRBD1 (6 bases). Sample: blood. This CDR3 is CASSPPHRDYGYTF. In DNA form, the CDR3 reads TGTGCCAGCTCACCACCCCACAGGGACTATGGCTACACCTTC. The variable domain in full, completed from reference TRBV18 and TRBJ1-2, reads NAGVMQNPRHLVRRRGQEARLRCSPMKGHSHVYWYRQLPEEGLKFMVYLQKENIIDESGMPKERFSAEFPKEGPSILRIQQVVRGDSAAYFCASSPPHRDYGYTFGSGTRLTVV.